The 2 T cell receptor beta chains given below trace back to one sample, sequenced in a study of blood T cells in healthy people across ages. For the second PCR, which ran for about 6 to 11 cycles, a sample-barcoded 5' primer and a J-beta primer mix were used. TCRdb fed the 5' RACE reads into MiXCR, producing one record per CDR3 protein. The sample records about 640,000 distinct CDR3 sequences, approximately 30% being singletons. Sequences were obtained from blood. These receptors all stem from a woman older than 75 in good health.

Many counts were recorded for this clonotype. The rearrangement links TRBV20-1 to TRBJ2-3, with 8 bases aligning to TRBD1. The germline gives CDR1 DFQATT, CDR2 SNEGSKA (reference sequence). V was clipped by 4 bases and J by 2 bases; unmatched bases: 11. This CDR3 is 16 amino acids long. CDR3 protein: CSAIPDRDSLTDTQYF. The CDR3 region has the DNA TGCAGTGCTATTCCGGACAGGGACAGTCTCACAGATACGCAGTATTTT.

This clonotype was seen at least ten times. The DNA of the CDR3 is TGCGCCAGCAGCTTGAGGGTTGGGCCTAGCGGGGATACCTACGAGCAGTACTTC. This translates into CASSLRVGPSGDTYEQYF. The genes are TRBV5-1 and TRBJ2-7; 9 nucleotides agree with TRBD2. The V and J ends lost 1 base and 2 bases, in that order; junction bases with no gene match: 13. Germline CDR1 SGHRS, CDR2 YFSETQ. CDR3 length: 18 residues.